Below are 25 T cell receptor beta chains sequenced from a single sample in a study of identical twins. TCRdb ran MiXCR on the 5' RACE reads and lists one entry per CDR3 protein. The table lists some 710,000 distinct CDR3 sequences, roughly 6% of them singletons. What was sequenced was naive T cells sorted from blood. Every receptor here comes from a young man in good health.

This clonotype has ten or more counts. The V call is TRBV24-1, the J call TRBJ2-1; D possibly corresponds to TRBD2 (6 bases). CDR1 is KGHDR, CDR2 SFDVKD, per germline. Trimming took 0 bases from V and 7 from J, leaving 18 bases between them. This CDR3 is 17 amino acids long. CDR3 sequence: CATSDLPFGTGGNEQFF. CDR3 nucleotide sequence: TGTGCCACCAGTGATTTGCCCTTTGGGACTGGGGGGAATGAGCAGTTCTTC.

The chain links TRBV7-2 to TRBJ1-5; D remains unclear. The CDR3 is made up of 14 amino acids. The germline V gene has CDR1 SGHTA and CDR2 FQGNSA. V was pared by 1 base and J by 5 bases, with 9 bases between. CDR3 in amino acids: CASSLDGVYQPQHF. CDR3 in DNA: TGTGCCAGCAGCTTAGATGGGGTTTATCAGCCCCAGCATTTT.

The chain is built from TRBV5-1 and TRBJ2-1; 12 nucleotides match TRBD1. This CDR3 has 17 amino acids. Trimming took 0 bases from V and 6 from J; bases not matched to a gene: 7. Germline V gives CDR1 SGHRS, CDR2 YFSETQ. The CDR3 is CASSLGAGQGATNEQFF. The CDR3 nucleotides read TGCGCCAGCAGCTTGGGCGCGGGACAGGGGGCGACCAATGAGCAGTTCTTC.

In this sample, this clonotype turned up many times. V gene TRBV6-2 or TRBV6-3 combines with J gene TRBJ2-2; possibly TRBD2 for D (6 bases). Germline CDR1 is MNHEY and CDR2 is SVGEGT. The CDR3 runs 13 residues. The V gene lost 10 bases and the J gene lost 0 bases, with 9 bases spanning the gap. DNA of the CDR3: TGTGCCATCGGGACTTCGAACACCGGGGAGCTGTTTTTT. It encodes CAIGTSNTGELFF.

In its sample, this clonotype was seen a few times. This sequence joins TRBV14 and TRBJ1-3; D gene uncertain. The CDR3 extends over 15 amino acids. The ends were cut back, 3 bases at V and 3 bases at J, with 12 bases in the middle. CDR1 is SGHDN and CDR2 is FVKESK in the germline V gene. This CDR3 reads CASSHPAGNGNTIYF. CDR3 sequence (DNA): TGTGCCAGCAGCCACCCCGCGGGCAATGGAAACACCATATATTTT.

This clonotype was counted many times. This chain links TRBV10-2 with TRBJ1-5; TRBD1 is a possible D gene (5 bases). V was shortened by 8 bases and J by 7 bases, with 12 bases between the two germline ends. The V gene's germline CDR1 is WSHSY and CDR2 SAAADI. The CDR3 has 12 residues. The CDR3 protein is CASGGNRQPQHF. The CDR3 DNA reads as TGCGCCAGCGGGGGAAATCGGCAGCCCCAGCATTTT.

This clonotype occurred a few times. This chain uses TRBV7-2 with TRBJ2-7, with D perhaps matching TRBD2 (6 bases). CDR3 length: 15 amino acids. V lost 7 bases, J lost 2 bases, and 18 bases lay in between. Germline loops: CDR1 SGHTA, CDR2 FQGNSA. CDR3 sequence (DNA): TGTGCCAGCAACTCGAGGTCGGGAGTAGCCTACGAGCAGTACTTC. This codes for CASNSRSGVAYEQYF.

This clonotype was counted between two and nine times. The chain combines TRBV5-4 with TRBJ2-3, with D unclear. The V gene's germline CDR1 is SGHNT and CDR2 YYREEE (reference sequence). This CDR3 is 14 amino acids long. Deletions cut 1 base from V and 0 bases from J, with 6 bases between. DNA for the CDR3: TGTGCCAGCAGCTTGAAAACTAGCACAGATACGCAGTATTTT. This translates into CASSLKTSTDTQYF.

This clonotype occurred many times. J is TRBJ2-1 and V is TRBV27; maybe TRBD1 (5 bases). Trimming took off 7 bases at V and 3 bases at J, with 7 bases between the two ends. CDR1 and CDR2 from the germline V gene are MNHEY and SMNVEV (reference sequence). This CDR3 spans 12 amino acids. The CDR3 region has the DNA TGTGCCAGCAAACAGGACTACAATGAGCAGTTCTTC. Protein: CASKQDYNEQFF.

This CDR3 is CASSLKESGSPLHF. CDR3 nucleotide sequence: TGTGCCAGCAGTTTAAAAGAGAGTGGATCACCCCTCCACTTT. V is TRBV12-3 or TRBV12-4 and J is TRBJ1-6; D unclear. V dropped 2 bases and J dropped 10 bases, with 12 bases sitting between them. CDR3 length: 14 residues.

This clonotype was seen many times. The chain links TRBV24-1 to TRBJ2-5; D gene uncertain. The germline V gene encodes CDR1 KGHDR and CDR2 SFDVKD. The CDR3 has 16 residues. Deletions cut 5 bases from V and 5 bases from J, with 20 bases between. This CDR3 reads CATSGKGRLTKETQYF. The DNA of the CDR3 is TGTGCCACCAGTGGGAAGGGCAGGCTTACAAAGGAGACCCAGTACTTC.

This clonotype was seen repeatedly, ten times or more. The CDR3 region has the DNA TGTGCCAGCAGCCAAGAACGGCGCCGAACGCAGTATTTT. Its translation: CASSQERRRTQYF. The V call is TRBV3-1, the J call TRBJ2-3; no definite D call. This CDR3 is built from 13 residues. Germline V gene lookup returns CDR1 LGHDT and CDR2 YNNKEL (reference sequence). Trimming stripped 0 bases from V and 9 bases from J, with 10 bases between.

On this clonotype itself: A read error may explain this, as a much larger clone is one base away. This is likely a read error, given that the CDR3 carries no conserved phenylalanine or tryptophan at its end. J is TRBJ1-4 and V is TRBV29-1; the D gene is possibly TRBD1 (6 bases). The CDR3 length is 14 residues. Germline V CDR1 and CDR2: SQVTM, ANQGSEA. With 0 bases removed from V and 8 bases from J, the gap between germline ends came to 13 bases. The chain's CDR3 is CSVEEGALDEKLFL. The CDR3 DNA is TGCAGCGTTGAAGAGGGGGCCCTAGACGAAAAACTGTTTTTA.

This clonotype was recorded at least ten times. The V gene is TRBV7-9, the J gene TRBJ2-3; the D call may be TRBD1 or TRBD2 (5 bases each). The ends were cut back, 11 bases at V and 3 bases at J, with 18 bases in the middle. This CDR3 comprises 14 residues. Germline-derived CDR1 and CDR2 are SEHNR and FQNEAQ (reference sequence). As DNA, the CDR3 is TGTGCCGGGTCGAGGGCTGGGGGAACAGATACGCAGTATTTT. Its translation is CAGSRAGGTDTQYF.

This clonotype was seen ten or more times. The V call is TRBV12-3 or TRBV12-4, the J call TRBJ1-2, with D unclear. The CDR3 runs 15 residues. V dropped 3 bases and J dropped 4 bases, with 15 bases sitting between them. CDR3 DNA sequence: TGTGCCAGCAGTTTTACACTGGGCAGGAGCTATGGCTACACCTTC. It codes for CASSFTLGRSYGYTF.

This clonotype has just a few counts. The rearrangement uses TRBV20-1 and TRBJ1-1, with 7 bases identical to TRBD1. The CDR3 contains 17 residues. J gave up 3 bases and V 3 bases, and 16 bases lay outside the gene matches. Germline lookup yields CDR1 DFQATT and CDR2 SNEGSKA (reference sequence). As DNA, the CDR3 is TGCAGTGCTAGCCATTCATCGCGTACAGGGGTTTACACTGAAGCTTTCTTT. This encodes CSASHSSRTGVYTEAFF.

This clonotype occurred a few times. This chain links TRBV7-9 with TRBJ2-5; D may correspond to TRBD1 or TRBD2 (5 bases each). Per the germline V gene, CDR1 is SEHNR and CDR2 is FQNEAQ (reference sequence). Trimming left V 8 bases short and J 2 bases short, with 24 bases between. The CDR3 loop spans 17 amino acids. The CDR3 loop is CASGGPKGRLEQETQYF. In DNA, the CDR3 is TGTGCCAGCGGAGGCCCCAAGGGACGTCTGGAACAAGAGACCCAGTACTTC. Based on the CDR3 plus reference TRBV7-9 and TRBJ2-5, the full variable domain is DTGVSQNPRHKITKRGQNVTFRCDPISEHNRLYWYRQTLGQGPEFLTYFQNEAQLEKSRLLSDRFSAERPKGSFSTLEIQRTEQGDSAMYLCASGGPKGRLEQETQYFGPGTRLLVL.

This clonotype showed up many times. The DNA for the CDR3 is TGCGCCAGCAGCTTGGACTCAGGGACCTACACTGAAGCTTTCTTT. Translating it yields CASSLDSGTYTEAFF. V is TRBV5-1 and J is TRBJ1-1; maybe TRBD1 (5 bases). The CDR3 runs 15 residues. The germline V gene encodes CDR1 SGHRS and CDR2 YFSETQ. The V gene lost 0 bases and the J gene lost 3 bases, with 12 bases spanning the gap.

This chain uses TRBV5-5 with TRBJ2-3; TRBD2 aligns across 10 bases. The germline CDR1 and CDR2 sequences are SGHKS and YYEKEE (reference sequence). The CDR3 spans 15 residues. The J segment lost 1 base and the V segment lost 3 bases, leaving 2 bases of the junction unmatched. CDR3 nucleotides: TGTGCCAGCAGCTGGGGGACTAGCGGCACAGATACGCAGTATTTT. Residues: CASSWGTSGTDTQYF.

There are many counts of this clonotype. The CDR3 region has the DNA TGCGCCAGCAGCTTGGATTGGGGGAATGAGCAGTTCTTC. The encoded protein is CASSLDWGNEQFF. The chain has TRBV5-1 and TRBJ2-1, with D perhaps given as TRBD1 or TRBD2 (5 bases each). This CDR3 region has 13 residues. V dropped 0 bases and J dropped 7 bases, with 8 bases sitting between them. CDR1 is SGHRS, CDR2 YFSETQ, per germline. Variable domain in full (rest from reference TRBV5-1 and TRBJ2-1): KAGVTQTPRYLIKTRGQQVTLSCSPISGHRSVSWYQQTPGQGLQFLFEYFSETQRNKGNFPGRFSGRQFSNSRSEMNVSTLELGDSALYLCASSLDWGNEQFFGPGTRLTVL.

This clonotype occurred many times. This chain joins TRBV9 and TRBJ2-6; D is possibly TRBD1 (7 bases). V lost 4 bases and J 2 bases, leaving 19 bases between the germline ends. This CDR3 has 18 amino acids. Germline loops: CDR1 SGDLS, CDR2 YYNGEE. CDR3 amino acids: CASSRVSGGFPGANVLTF. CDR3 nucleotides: TGTGCCAGCAGCCGAGTGTCAGGGGGGTTCCCTGGGGCCAACGTCCTGACTTTC.

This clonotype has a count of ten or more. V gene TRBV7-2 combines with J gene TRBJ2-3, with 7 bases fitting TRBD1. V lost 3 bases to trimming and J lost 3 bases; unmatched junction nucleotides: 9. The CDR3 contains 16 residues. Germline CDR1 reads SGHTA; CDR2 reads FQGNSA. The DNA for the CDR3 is TGTGCCAGCAGCTTGTCGGGCAGGGGGTCTACAGATACGCAGTATTTT. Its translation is CASSLSGRGSTDTQYF.

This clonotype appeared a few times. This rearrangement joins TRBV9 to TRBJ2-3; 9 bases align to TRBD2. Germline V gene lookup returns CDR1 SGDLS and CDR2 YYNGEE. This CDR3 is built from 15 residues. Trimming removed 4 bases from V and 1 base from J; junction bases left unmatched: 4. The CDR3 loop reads CASSSAGGRTDTQYF. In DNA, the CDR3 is TGTGCCAGCAGCTCAGCGGGAGGACGCACAGATACGCAGTATTTT.

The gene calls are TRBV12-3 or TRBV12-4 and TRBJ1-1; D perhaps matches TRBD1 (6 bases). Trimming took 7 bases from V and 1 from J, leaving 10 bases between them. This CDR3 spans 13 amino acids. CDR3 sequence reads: CASTKGENTEAFF. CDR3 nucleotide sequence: TGTGCCAGCACCAAGGGGGAGAACACTGAAGCTTTCTTT.

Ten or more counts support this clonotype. CDR3 sequence: CATSPINRSNQPQHF. The CDR3, as DNA: TGTGCCACCTCTCCCATCAACAGAAGCAATCAGCCCCAGCATTTT. The genes are TRBV28 and TRBJ1-5; D gene uncertain. The CDR3 extends over 15 amino acids. Trimming removed 10 bases from V and 1 base from J, with 17 bases in between. CDR1 is MDHEN, CDR2 SYDVKM, per germline.